One sample yielded the 28 T cell receptor beta chains listed below, sequenced in a study of control samples from healthy donors and cancer patients. Profiled with immunoSEQ multiplex PCR; TCRdb holds only in-frame clones, not every one. The sample lists roughly 120,000 clones, 85% to 95% occurring once. Sequencing input: blood. These receptors were taken from a man aged 30-40 years in good health.

CDR3 sequence reads: CASSLTRDGYTF. The CDR3 region has the DNA TGTGCCAGCAGCTTAACCAGGGACGGCTACACCTTC. The chain recombines TRBV7-2 with TRBJ1-2, with D possibly being TRBD1 (5 bases). V lost 2 bases and J 8 bases, leaving 9 bases between the germline ends. There are 12 residues in the CDR3. Germline CDR1 and CDR2: SGHTA and FQGNSA.

The chain carries TRBV5-5 and TRBJ1-2; tentatively, D is TRBD1 (6 bases). This CDR3 contains 14 residues. The ends were cut back, 6 bases at V and 3 bases at J, with 15 bases in the middle. Germline values: CDR1 SGHKS, CDR2 YYEKEE (reference sequence). CDR3 DNA sequence: TGTGCCAGCATCCGGGCAGGGGAAGACTATGGCTACACCTTC. It is translated as CASIRAGEDYGYTF.

This clone was seen just once. The gene calls are TRBV7-9 and TRBJ2-4; D not resolved. Germline loops: CDR1 SEHNR, CDR2 FQNEAQ (reference sequence). V was cut by 5 bases and J by 7 bases, with 21 bases left in between. The CDR3 extends over 16 amino acids. In DNA form, the CDR3 reads TGTGCCAGCAGCCCCATCTTATCCATACTACACAACATTCAGTACTTC. It yields the protein CASSPILSILHNIQYF.

The chain recombines TRBV7-2 with TRBJ1-5; D gene uncertain. Looked up from germline, CDR1 is SGHTA and CDR2 is FQGNSA. Trimming took off 1 base at V and 0 bases at J, with 10 bases between the two ends. The CDR3 contains 16 residues. CDR3 sequence: CASSLVGSNSNQPQHF. The CDR3 bases are TGTGCCAGCAGCTTAGTGGGGAGTAATAGCAATCAGCCCCAGCATTTT.

The V gene is TRBV6-2 or TRBV6-3, the J gene TRBJ2-3; 7 bases agree with TRBD2. V shed 0 bases, J shed 2 bases, and the junction held 8 bases outside the gene matches. Germline-derived CDR1 and CDR2 are MNHEY and SVGEGT. The CDR3 length is 17 residues. The CDR3 DNA follows: TGTGCCAGCAGTTACTCAGTCCAGCGGGGAAACACAGATACGCAGTATTTT. Protein sequence: CASSYSVQRGNTDTQYF.

V usage is TRBV6-2 or TRBV6-3 and J usage is TRBJ1-1, with D unclear. The CDR3 has 13 amino acids. Germline CDR1 is MNHEY and CDR2 is SVGEGT. The V end lost 2 bases, the J end lost 1 base, and 5 bases lay between the germline ends. The CDR3 loop is CASSYPRNTEAFF. In DNA, the CDR3 is TGTGCCAGCAGTTACCCCAGGAACACTGAAGCTTTCTTT.

The gene calls are TRBV6-5 and TRBJ1-5, with 7 bases matching TRBD1. The CDR3 length is 15 residues. After removal of 7 bases from V and 4 bases from J, the junction contained 10 bases not matched to a gene. CDR1 is MNHEY, CDR2 SVGAGI, per germline. CDR3 sequence reads: CASIPGTVKNQPQHF. CDR3 sequence (DNA): TGTGCCAGCATCCCCGGGACAGTAAAAAATCAGCCCCAGCATTTT.

This chain joins TRBV1 and TRBJ2-5. TRBV1 is an annotated pseudogene. The CDR3 is 14 amino acids. The CDR3 nucleotides read TGCACCAGCAGCCAGGTCCAAGTAAAAGGGACCCAGTACTTC. This codes for CTSSQVQVKGTQYF.

CDR3 sequence (DNA): TGTGCCAGCACCTACGGGGCAGATAGTAACACTGAAGCTTTCTTT. Residues: CASTYGADSNTEAFF. This chain uses TRBV6-5 with TRBJ1-1, with D maybe TRBD1 (5 bases). Trimming stripped 7 bases from V and 2 bases from J, with 17 bases between. Germline CDR1 and CDR2: MNHEY and SVGAGI. The CDR3 contains 15 residues.

V gene TRBV11-2 combines with J gene TRBJ2-3, with TRBD2 matching 8 bases. V trimming: 5 bases; J trimming: 5 bases; junction bases outside the gene matches: 3. In germline, CDR1 is SGHAT, CDR2 FQNNGV. CDR3 size: 13 residues. The CDR3 sequence: CASSLAGGDTQYF. CDR3 bases: TGTGCCAGCAGCCTAGCGGGCGGAGATACGCAGTATTTT.

This rearrangement joins TRBV19 to TRBJ1-1; TRBD1 matches 11 bases. J gave up 4 bases and V 5 bases, and 3 bases lay outside the gene matches. The CDR3 spans 14 residues. Germline CDR1 reads LNHDA; CDR2 reads SQIVND (reference sequence). The CDR3 is CASSWTGGGTEAFF. The CDR3 DNA follows: TGTGCCAGTAGTTGGACAGGGGGCGGCACTGAAGCTTTCTTT. Looking up the rest from reference TRBV19 and TRBJ1-1 gives the full variable domain: DGGITQSPKYLFRKEGQNVTLSCEQNLNHDAMYWYRQDPGQGLRLIYYSQIVNDFQKGDIAEGYSVSREKKESFPLTVTSAQKNPTAFYLCASSWTGGGTEAFFGQGTRLTVV.

V is TRBV19 and J is TRBJ1-1, with D unresolved. Germline V gene lookup returns CDR1 LNHDA and CDR2 SQIVND (reference sequence). This CDR3 has 14 residues. The V end lost 4 bases, the J end lost 0 bases, and 9 bases lay between the germline ends. The CDR3: CASSRGSLNTEAFF. Written as DNA, the CDR3 is TGTGCCAGTAGTAGGGGTTCTTTGAACACTGAAGCTTTCTTT. Variable domain in full (rest from reference TRBV19 and TRBJ1-1): DGGITQSPKYLFRKEGQNVTLSCEQNLNHDAMYWYRQDPGQGLRLIYYSQIVNDFQKGDIAEGYSVSREKKESFPLTVTSAQKNPTAFYLCASSRGSLNTEAFFGQGTRLTVV.

This chain links TRBV7-2 with TRBJ2-7; D assignment may be TRBD1 or TRBD2 (5 bases each). Germline CDR1 SGHTA, CDR2 FQGNSA. Deletions cut 5 bases from V and 2 bases from J, with 19 bases between. This CDR3 has 16 amino acids. CDR3 nucleotide sequence: TGTGCCAGCAGCCGGCTATCTAGGGACCGACCCTACGAGCAGTACTTC. This sequence encodes CASSRLSRDRPYEQYF. The variable domain in full, completed from reference TRBV7-2 and TRBJ2-7, reads GAGVSQSPSNKVTEKGKDVELRCDPISGHTALYWYRQSLGQGLEFLIYFQGNSAPDKSGLPSDRFSAERTGGSVSTLTIQRTQQEDSAVYLCASSRLSRDRPYEQYFGPGTRLTVT.

The chain combines TRBV2 with TRBJ1-4, with 9 positions matching TRBD1. The CDR3 runs 16 residues. The germline gives CDR1 SNHLY, CDR2 FYNNEI. V was clipped by 3 bases and J by 7 bases; unmatched bases: 9. The CDR3 loop reads CASSERNRGLGEKLFF. The CDR3 DNA sequence: TGTGCCAGCAGTGAGAGGAACAGGGGGCTGGGTGAAAAACTGTTTTTT. The whole variable domain, filled in from reference TRBV2 and TRBJ1-4, reads EPEVTQTPSHQVTQMGQEVILRCVPISNHLYFYWYRQILGQKVEFLVSFYNNEISEKSEIFDDQFSVERPDGSNFTLKIRSTKLEDSAMYFCASSERNRGLGEKLFFGSGTQLSVL.

V and J are TRBV29-1 and TRBJ2-7; D unresolved. With 4 bases removed from V and 0 bases from J, the gap between germline ends came to 19 bases. This CDR3 comprises 16 residues. Looked up from germline, CDR1 is SQVTM and CDR2 is ANQGSEA. The CDR3 DNA reads as TGCAGCGTTGGCCTACCGGGTCAAATCTTCTCCTACGAGCAGTACTTC. Its translation: CSVGLPGQIFSYEQYF.

This chain connects TRBV6-2 or TRBV6-3 to TRBJ1-5; TRBD1 matches 10 bases. The CDR3 is 16 amino acids. CDR1 is MNHEY, CDR2 SVGEGT, per germline. With V trimmed by 5 bases and J by 3 bases, 7 bases remained unmatched. CDR3 loop: CASSPGTGVINQPQHF. The CDR3, as DNA: TGTGCCAGCAGTCCCGGGACAGGGGTTATCAATCAGCCCCAGCATTTT.

Of note for this clone: The junction does not match germline at one end; this may be a read error. The chain has TRBV7-7 and TRBJ2-5; TRBD2 is a possible D gene (6 bases). This CDR3 region has 16 residues. Germline V gene data show CDR1 as SSHAT and CDR2 as FNYEAQ (reference sequence). DNA of the CDR3: TGTGCTAGCAGCTTAACAAGGCCGGGGGTAGGGGAGACCCAGTACTTC. Its translation is CASSLTRPGVGETQYF.

V and J are TRBV15 and TRBJ1-5; 8 nucleotides agree with TRBD1. The CDR3 runs 17 residues. Germline CDR1 reads LNHNV; CDR2 reads YYDKDF (reference sequence). V shed 5 bases and J 2 bases; nucleotides not matched to a gene: 11. This CDR3 reads CATSGRQGKDGNQPQHF. As DNA, the CDR3 is TGTGCCACCAGCGGGAGACAGGGGAAGGATGGCAATCAGCCCCAGCATTTT.

This clone appeared once. The rearrangement uses TRBV5-4 and TRBJ1-2, with 9 bases identical to TRBD1. J was trimmed by 5 bases and V by 3 bases; bases with no gene match: 2. CDR1 is SGHNT and CDR2 is YYREEE in the germline V gene (reference sequence). The CDR3 totals 13 residues. The CDR3 DNA is TGTGCCAGCAGCTCCGGACAGGGGTATGGCTACACCTTC. Protein sequence: CASSSGQGYGYTF.

The chain is built from TRBV5-6 and TRBJ1-4; D remains unclear. The V gene lost 4 bases and the J gene lost 7 bases, with 14 bases spanning the gap. The CDR3 loop spans 14 amino acids. Germline CDR1 reads SGHDT; CDR2 reads YYEEEE. CDR3 bases: TGTGCCAGCAGCCCTCGATCGAAGAGTGAAAAACTGTTTTTT. Translation gives CASSPRSKSEKLFF.

In DNA form, the CDR3 reads TGTGCCAGCAGCTTGGTTAGGGGGCTGATTGGAAACACCATATATTTT. Protein: CASSLVRGLIGNTIYF. The V call is TRBV5-8, the J call TRBJ1-3; 7 nucleotides agree with TRBD1. Germline V gene lookup returns CDR1 SGHTS and CDR2 YDEGEE. The CDR3 runs 16 residues. The V and J ends lost 0 bases and 3 bases, in that order; junction bases with no gene match: 6.

This chain joins TRBV19 and TRBJ2-1; 10 bases align to TRBD2. J was trimmed by 7 bases and V by 5 bases; bases with no gene match: 8. This CDR3 spans 15 amino acids. The germline gives CDR1 LNHDA, CDR2 SQIVND (reference sequence). The CDR3 sequence is CASSRLAGGRNEQFF. DNA for the CDR3: TGTGCCAGTAGTCGCTTAGCGGGGGGAAGAAATGAGCAGTTCTTC.

To note about this clone: The same CDR3 can be traced to other DNA sequences in this sample. This chain connects TRBV10-3 to TRBJ1-4; D remains unclear. The CDR3 is made up of 13 amino acids. CDR1 is ENHRY, CDR2 SYGVKD, per germline. Trimming cost V 6 bases and J 0 bases, with 5 bases left between them. The CDR3 DNA follows: TGTGCCATCAGCGGGCCAACTAATGAAAAACTGTTTTTT. This codes for CAISGPTNEKLFF.

This chain joins TRBV7-8 and TRBJ2-1, with 7 bases aligning to TRBD1. There are 16 residues in the CDR3. Losses at the gene ends were 3 bases for V and 7 bases for J; bases not matched to a gene: 12. Germline CDR1 SGHVS, CDR2 FQNEAQ. CDR3 in DNA: TGTGCCAGCAGCTTTCCAGGCGACAGGGACCCGAATGAGCAGTTCTTC. Translating gives CASSFPGDRDPNEQFF.

The chain carries TRBV29-1 and TRBJ1-1, with D unresolved. The CDR3 extends over 14 amino acids. Trimming left V 6 bases short and J 7 bases short, with 21 bases between. Germline V gene sequence: CDR1 SQVTM, CDR2 ANQGSEA. In nucleotides, the CDR3 is TGCAGCGTCCCACCGGGCCAAATCATCGGTGAAGCTTTCTTT. This translates into CSVPPGQIIGEAFF.

The chain uses TRBV5-4 and TRBJ2-7; 9 positions match TRBD1. The CDR3 length is 14 residues. V lost 4 bases to trimming and J lost 3 bases; unmatched junction nucleotides: 5. From germline, CDR1 is SGHNT and CDR2 YYREEE (reference sequence). CDR3 protein: CASSPGTGLYEQYF. The DNA of the CDR3 is TGTGCCAGCAGCCCCGGGACAGGGCTCTACGAGCAGTACTTC.

The chain recombines TRBV10-3 with TRBJ1-4, with D possibly TRBD1 on 5 matching bases. V was shortened by 8 bases and J by 8 bases, with 18 bases between the two germline ends. The CDR3 extends over 14 amino acids. Per germline, CDR1 ENHRY and CDR2 SYGVKD. The CDR3 DNA sequence: TGTGCCATCCTCGGACGGGGGGAGGGAGAAAAACTGTTTTTT. It specifies CAILGRGEGEKLFF.

Only one count was recorded for this clone. The genes are TRBV29-1 and TRBJ1-1, with TRBD1 matching over 8 bases. CDR3 length: 12 amino acids. Germline assignment: CDR1 SQVTM and CDR2 ANQGSEA. The V gene end was trimmed by 7 bases and the J gene end by 4 bases; junction bases not matched to a gene: 5. The CDR3 sequence: CSGITGGTEAFF. The CDR3 DNA sequence: TGCAGCGGTATTACAGGGGGCACTGAAGCTTTCTTT.